A single TCR beta chain is shown here with its context. This specimen belongs to a study of blood T cell repertoires in COVID-19. Here immunoSEQ multiplex PCR was the method, and the copy in TCRdb shows in-frame clones only, minus some. The table has approximately 70,000 clones, 79% seen once; the top ten hold approximately 25%. From germline, CDR1 is SGHRS and CDR2 YFSETQ. Trimming left V 0 bases short and J 7 bases short, with 13 bases between. The CDR3 runs to 14 residues. J is TRBJ1-1 and V is TRBV5-1; D is ambiguous. The source of this sequence is a man aged 55-75 years with active or convalescent COVID-19. The sequenced sample consisted of peripheral blood. The CDR3 sequence: CASSLGWEVVEAFF. The CDR3 nucleotides read TGCGCCAGCAGCTTGGGGTGGGAGGTTGTTGAAGCTTTCTTT.